One and the same sample provided the 6 T cell receptor beta chains below, sequenced in a study of T-cell memory formation after mild COVID-19. TCRdb reprocessed the 5' RACE reads via MiXCR and lists one record per CDR3 protein. This table holds 550,000 to 650,000 distinct CDR3 sequences, around 15% found once. Sequenced input: PBMCs or a T cell subset sorted from them (not recorded which). Source of these receptors: an adult woman who had mild COVID-19 (a few samples of this study predate the infection). Cell type and time point are not known.

There are a few counts of this clonotype. The CDR3 DNA reads TGTGCCACCAGCAGGGACAGAAACACCATATATTTT. Translation gives CATSRDRNTIYF. This chain links TRBV15 with TRBJ1-3; D is possibly TRBD1 (5 bases). The CDR3 totals 12 residues. V was pared by 3 bases and J by 5 bases, with 5 bases between. Germline CDR1 is LNHNV and CDR2 is YYDKDF (reference sequence).

This clonotype was recorded a few times. The rearrangement links TRBV12-3 or TRBV12-4 to TRBJ1-2, with D unclear. This CDR3 is built from 15 residues. V lost 6 bases to trimming and J lost 5 bases, with 19 bases between them. The CDR3 region is CASSTASHSSYGYTF. CDR3 nucleotide sequence: TGTGCCAGCAGCACAGCCTCCCACTCGTCTTATGGCTACACCTTC.

This clonotype was counted between two and nine times. This sequence joins TRBV20-1 and TRBJ2-3; possible D gene TRBD2, 7 bases. The V gene lost 6 bases and the J gene lost 2 bases, with 18 bases spanning the gap. CDR1 DFQATT and CDR2 SNEGSKA come from the germline V gene (reference sequence). CDR3 length: 15 amino acids. CDR3 nucleotide sequence: TGCAGTGCCGTCCCGGGGGGCGAGTCCACAGATACGCAGTATTTT. This encodes CSAVPGGESTDTQYF.

This clonotype occurred a few times. V is TRBV5-5 and J is TRBJ1-5; perhaps TRBD1 as D (5 bases). Germline V gene sequence: CDR1 SGHKS, CDR2 YYEKEE (reference sequence). V lost 0 bases and J 4 bases, leaving 8 bases between the germline ends. This CDR3 is built from 14 residues. CDR3 sequence reads: CASSLDRFNQPQHF. The CDR3 DNA follows: TGTGCCAGCAGCTTGGACAGGTTTAATCAGCCCCAGCATTTT. The full variable domain, completed using reference TRBV5-5 and TRBJ1-5, is DAGVTQSPTHLIKTRGQQVTLRCSPISGHKSVSWYQQVLGQGPQFIFQYYEKEERGRGNFPDRFSARQFPNYSSELNVNALLLGDSALYLCASSLDRFNQPQHFGDGTRLSIL.

This clonotype showed up just a few times. The CDR3 DNA is TGTGCCAGCAGTTTACAACTACAGGGAAACACCATATATTTT. Amino acid sequence: CASSLQLQGNTIYF. The chain carries TRBV6-6 and TRBJ1-3; D unresolved. Trimming stripped 4 bases from V and 4 bases from J, with 11 bases between. The CDR3 totals 14 residues. The germline CDR1 and CDR2 sequences are MNHNY and SVGAGI (reference sequence).

This clonotype was found a few times. The chain employs TRBV5-1 and TRBJ2-3; no reliable D call. Trimming took off 1 base at V and 4 bases at J, with 7 bases between the two ends. The germline gives CDR1 SGHRS, CDR2 YFSETQ. This CDR3 region has 13 residues. CDR3 in amino acids: CASSLYFADTQYF. The DNA for the CDR3 is TGCGCCAGCAGCTTGTATTTTGCAGATACGCAGTATTTT.